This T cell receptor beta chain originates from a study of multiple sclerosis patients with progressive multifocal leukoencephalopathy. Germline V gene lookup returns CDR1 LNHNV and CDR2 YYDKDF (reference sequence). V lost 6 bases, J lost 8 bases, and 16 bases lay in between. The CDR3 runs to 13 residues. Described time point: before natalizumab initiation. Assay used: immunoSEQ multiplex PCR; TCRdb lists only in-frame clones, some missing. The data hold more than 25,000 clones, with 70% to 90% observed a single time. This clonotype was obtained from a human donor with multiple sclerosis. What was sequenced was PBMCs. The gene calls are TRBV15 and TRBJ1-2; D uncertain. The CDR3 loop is CATSSPGQRGYTF. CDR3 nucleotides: TGTGCCACCAGTTCCCCTGGGCAGAGGGGCTACACCTTC.